Following are 14 T cell receptor beta chains from one sample sequenced in a study of Tregs in tolerant kidney transplant recipients. FACS sorting followed an approximately 6-day coculture of CFSE-labeled recipient PBMCs with irradiated graft donor PBMCs. Their recognized antigens are unknown. Here immunoSEQ multiplex PCR was the method, and the copy in TCRdb shows in-frame clones only, minus some. The sample has about 2,600 clones. The sequencing used CD8+ T cells from blood cultured with allogeneic cells, collected before the transplant. The source of these receptors is a human patient who received a combined kidney and bone marrow transplant.

Regarding this clone: Read data end 3 residues before the CDR3 end; the end is taken from the germline J gene. The chain recombines TRBV7-8 with TRBJ2-7; 7 bases match TRBD1. Germline V gene sequence: CDR1 SGHVS, CDR2 FQNEAQ. This CDR3 contains 15 residues. The V and J ends lost 5 bases and 3 bases, in that order; junction bases with no gene match: 10. The CDR3 reads CASSTTGSIHYEQYF. The part of the CDR3 DNA that was read is TGTGCCAGCAGCACGACAGGGAGTATTCACTACGAG.

This clone is deemed medium-sized (0.01 to 0.1%) by its frequency. The read gets to within 3 residues of the CDR3 end, and the germline J gene fills in the rest. The chain couples TRBV4-1 to TRBJ2-1; D possibly corresponds to TRBD2 (6 bases). The CDR3 covers 13 residues. V lost 7 bases to trimming and J lost 4 bases, with 11 bases between them. The V gene's germline CDR1 is MGHRA and CDR2 YSYEKL. The sequenced CDR3 bases are TGCGCCAGCACCGGACTACTTTACAATGAG. Amino acid sequence: CASTGLLYNE. The CDR3 as a whole reads CASTGLLYNEQFF.

As concerns this clone: The read stops 3 residues short of the end of the CDR3; the missing end is completed from the germline J gene. This sample also contains other DNA sequences that code for the same CDR3. The chain couples TRBV19 to TRBJ2-7, with 7 bases matching TRBD1. The CDR3 has 14 amino acids. Trimming cost V 1 base and J 2 bases; bases outside gene matches: 2. Looked up from germline, CDR1 is LNHDA and CDR2 is SQIVND (reference sequence). Incomplete CDR3 DNA: TGTGCCAGTAGTATAGGGACAGGAGCCTACGAG. This sequence encodes CASSIGTGAYE. The complete CDR3 reads CASSIGTGAYEQYF.

With respect to this clone: From the germline J gene comes the end of the CDR3, since the read stops 3 residues before it. V and J are TRBV18 and TRBJ1-3; weak D call: TRBD1 (6 bases). The V gene lost 6 bases and the J gene lost 0 bases, with 9 bases spanning the gap. This CDR3 is built from 14 residues. Germline V CDR1 and CDR2: KGHSH, LQKENI. The part of the CDR3 DNA that was read is TGTGCCAGCTCCTGGACAGTCTCTGGAAACACC. It yields the protein CASSWTVSGNT. The entire CDR3 sequence reads CASSWTVSGNTIYF.

This clone counts as medium-sized by frequency. Read data end 3 residues before the CDR3 end; the end is taken from the germline J gene. The same CDR3 arises from other DNA sequences in this sample as well. V is TRBV19 and J is TRBJ2-7; 11 positions match TRBD1. CDR1 LNHDA and CDR2 SQIVND come from the germline V gene (reference sequence). Trimming at V came to 5 bases and at J to 2 bases, leaving 2 bases not matched to a gene. The CDR3 is 14 residues long. Partial CDR3 DNA: TGTGCCAGTAGTCCGGGACAGGGGGCCTACGAG. It is translated as CASSPGQGAYE. The complete CDR3 reads CASSPGQGAYEQYF.

This clone is called large based on its frequency. The read halts 3 residues ahead of the CDR3 end, with the missing end drawn from the germline J gene. V usage is TRBV5-6 and J usage is TRBJ1-1; D is uncertain. Germline assignment: CDR1 SGHDT and CDR2 YYEEEE. Trimming removed 4 bases from V and 5 bases from J, with 15 bases in between. CDR3 size: 14 residues. CDR3 amino acids: CASSHRGFWTEAFF. The sequenced CDR3 bases are TGTGCCAGCAGCCACAGAGGGTTCTGGACTGAA.

As regards this clone: Read coverage stops 3 residues before the CDR3 terminus; the germline J gene supplies the remainder. J is TRBJ1-3 and V is TRBV6-1; no definite D call. Per germline, CDR1 MNHNS and CDR2 SASEGT. The CDR3 is made up of 10 amino acids. Incomplete CDR3 DNA: TGTGCCAGCAGTGAGATCAGG. Protein: CASSEIR. In full, the CDR3 is CASSEIRIYF.

As concerns this clone: Coverage ceases 3 residues before the CDR3 finishes, and the germline J gene fills in the end. The rearrangement links TRBV27 to TRBJ2-7, with TRBD1 identical over 8 bases. There are 15 residues in the CDR3. The junction had 7 bases not matched to a gene; V was cut back by 5 bases and J by 1 base. Germline V CDR1 and CDR2: MNHEY, SMNVEV (reference sequence). The CDR3 here is CASSPVDRASYEQYF. The part of the CDR3 DNA that was read is TGTGCCAGCAGTCCGGTGGACAGGGCTTCCTACGAG.

In the case of this clone: The CDR3 goes on 3 residues after the read ends, and that part is filled in from the germline J gene. The V gene is TRBV2, the J gene TRBJ2-1; 7 nucleotides align to TRBD2. After removal of 3 bases from V and 0 bases from J, the junction contained 2 bases not matched to a gene. Germline-derived CDR1 and CDR2 are SNHLY and FYNNEI. This CDR3 spans 15 amino acids. CDR3 DNA (partial): TGTGCCAGCAGTGAGCGGGGGAGCTCCTACAATGAG. It encodes CASSERGSSYNE. The full-length CDR3 reads as CASSERGSSYNEQFF. Complete variable domain (other parts from reference TRBV2 and TRBJ2-1): EPEVTQTPSHQVTQMGQEVILRCVPISNHLYFYWYRQILGQKVEFLVSFYNNEISEKSEIFDDQFSVERPDGSNFTLKIRSTKLEDSAMYFCASSERGSSYNEQFFGPGTRLTVL.

This clone registers medium-sized (0.01 to 0.1%) by frequency. One junction end disagrees with the germline gene, perhaps due to a read error. The CDR3 end lies 3 residues beyond the end of the read and is filled in from the germline J gene. V gene TRBV4-2 combines with J gene TRBJ1-1, with D perhaps TRBD1 (5 bases). The CDR3 runs to 15 residues. Germline V gene lookup returns CDR1 LGHNA and CDR2 YNFKEQ. The chain's CDR3 is CASSPKTAMNTEAFF. Incomplete CDR3 DNA: TGCGCCAGCAGCCCCAAGACAGCCATGAACACTGAA.

As for this clone: With the read ending 3 residues before the CDR3 end, the germline J gene is used to fill in that end. The rearrangement uses TRBV28 and TRBJ2-7; 10 bases match TRBD2. V trimming: 4 bases; J trimming: 5 bases; junction bases outside the gene matches: 5. CDR1 is MDHEN and CDR2 is SYDVKM in the germline V gene. The CDR3 length is 14 residues. The chain's CDR3 is CASSWTSGLHEQYF. The sequenced part of the CDR3 DNA is TGTGCCAGCAGTTGGACTAGCGGTCTCCACGAG.

This clone registers medium-sized by frequency. The CDR3 end is not reached by the read, which stops 3 residues before it; the germline J gene fills it in. The J gene is TRBJ1-3, the V gene TRBV2; 10 nucleotides agree with TRBD1. V was clipped by 6 bases and J by 0 bases; unmatched bases: 2. CDR3 length equals 15 residues. Germline V CDR1 and CDR2: SNHLY, FYNNEI. The CDR3 bases that were read are TGTGCCAGCAGGGACAGGGGGACCTCTGGAAACACC. Its translation: CASRDRGTSGNT. In full, the CDR3 is CASRDRGTSGNTIYF.

This clone ranks as medium-sized in terms of frequency. The CDR3 goes on 3 residues after the read ends, and that part is filled in from the germline J gene. This chain connects TRBV4-1 to TRBJ2-5, with D perhaps matching TRBD2 (5 bases). CDR1 and CDR2 from the germline V gene are MGHRA and YSYEKL. The CDR3 contains 15 residues. V shed 1 base and J shed 0 bases, with 9 bases lying between them. Partial CDR3 DNA: TGCGCCAGCAGCCAAGTTTTGAGGGACCAAGAGACC. It yields the protein CASSQVLRDQET. Given in full, the CDR3 is CASSQVLRDQETQYF.

Turning to this clone: The read falls 3 residues short of the CDR3 end, and the missing part is taken from the germline J gene. V is TRBV5-1 and J is TRBJ2-5; D possibly corresponds to TRBD1 (5 bases). Trimming cost V 1 base and J 3 bases, with 10 bases left between them. The CDR3 runs to 14 residues. CDR1 and CDR2 (germline): SGHRS, YFSETQ. The part of the CDR3 DNA that was read is TGCGCCAGCAGCTTGTGGCAGGGCGAAGAGACC. Protein product: CASSLWQGEET. In full, the CDR3 is CASSLWQGEETQYF.